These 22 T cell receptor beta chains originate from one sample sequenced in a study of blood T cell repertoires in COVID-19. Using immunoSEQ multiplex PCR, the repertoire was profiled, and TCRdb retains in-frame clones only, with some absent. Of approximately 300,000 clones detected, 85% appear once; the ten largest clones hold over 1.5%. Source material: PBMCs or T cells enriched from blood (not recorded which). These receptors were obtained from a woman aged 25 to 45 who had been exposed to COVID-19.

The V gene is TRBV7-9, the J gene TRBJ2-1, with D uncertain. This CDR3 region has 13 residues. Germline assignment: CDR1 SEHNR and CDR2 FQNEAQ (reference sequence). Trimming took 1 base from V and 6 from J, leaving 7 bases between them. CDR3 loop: CASSLVNVNEQFF. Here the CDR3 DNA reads TGTGCCAGCAGCTTAGTAAATGTCAATGAGCAGTTCTTC.

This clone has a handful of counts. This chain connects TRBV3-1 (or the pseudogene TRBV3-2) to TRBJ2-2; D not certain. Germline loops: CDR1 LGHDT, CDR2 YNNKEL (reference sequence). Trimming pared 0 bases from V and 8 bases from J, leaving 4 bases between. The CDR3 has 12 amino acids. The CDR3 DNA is TGTGCCAGCAGCCAAGATCCGGGGGAGCTGTTTTTT. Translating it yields CASSQDPGELFF.

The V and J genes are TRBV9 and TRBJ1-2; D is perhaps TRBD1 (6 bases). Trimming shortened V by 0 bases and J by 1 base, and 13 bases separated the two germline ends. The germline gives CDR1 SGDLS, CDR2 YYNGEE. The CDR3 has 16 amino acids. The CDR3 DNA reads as TGTGCCAGCAGCGTAGCTACAGGGCGGGTTAACTATGGCTACACCTTC. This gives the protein CASSVATGRVNYGYTF.

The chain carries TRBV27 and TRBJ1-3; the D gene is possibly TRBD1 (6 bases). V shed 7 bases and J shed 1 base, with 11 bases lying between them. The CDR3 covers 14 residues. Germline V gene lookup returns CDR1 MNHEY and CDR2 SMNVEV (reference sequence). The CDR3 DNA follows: TGTGCCAGCATGGAGGGGGGGTCTGGAAACACCATATATTTT. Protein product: CASMEGGSGNTIYF.

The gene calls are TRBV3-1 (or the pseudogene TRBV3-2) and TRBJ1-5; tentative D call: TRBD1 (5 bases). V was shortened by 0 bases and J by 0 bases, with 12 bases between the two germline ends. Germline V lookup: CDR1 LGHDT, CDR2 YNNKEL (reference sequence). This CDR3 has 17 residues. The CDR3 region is CASSQDKGFYSNQPQHF. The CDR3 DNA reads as TGTGCCAGCAGCCAAGATAAGGGGTTCTATAGCAATCAGCCCCAGCATTTT.

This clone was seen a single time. CDR3 sequence reads: CASSLEGTGGLGNQPQHF. The CDR3, as DNA: TGTGCCAGCAGCTTAGAGGGGACGGGGGGCTTGGGCAATCAGCCCCAGCATTTT. The V gene is TRBV7-9, the J gene TRBJ1-5; D is perhaps TRBD1 (6 bases). This CDR3 is built from 18 residues. Trimming stripped 1 base from V and 2 bases from J, with 18 bases between. Germline values: CDR1 SEHNR, CDR2 FQNEAQ (reference sequence).

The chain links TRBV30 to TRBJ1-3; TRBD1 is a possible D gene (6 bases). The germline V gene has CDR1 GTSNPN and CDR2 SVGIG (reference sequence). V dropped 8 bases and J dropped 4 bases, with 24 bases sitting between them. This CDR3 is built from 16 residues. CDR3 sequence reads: CAGSGRGASYGNTIYF. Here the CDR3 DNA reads TGTGCCGGGTCCGGTCGGGGGGCGTCGTACGGAAACACCATATATTTT.

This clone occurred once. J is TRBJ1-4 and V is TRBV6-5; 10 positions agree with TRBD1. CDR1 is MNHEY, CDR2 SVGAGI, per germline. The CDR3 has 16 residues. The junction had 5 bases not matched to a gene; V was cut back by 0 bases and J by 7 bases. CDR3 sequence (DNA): TGTGCCAGCAGTTACTCGAACCGACAGGGGGCTGAAAAACTGTTTTTT. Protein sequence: CASSYSNRQGAEKLFF.

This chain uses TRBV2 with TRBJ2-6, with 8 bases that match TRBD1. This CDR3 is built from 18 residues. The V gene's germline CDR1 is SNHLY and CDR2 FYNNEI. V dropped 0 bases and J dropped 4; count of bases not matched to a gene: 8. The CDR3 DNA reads TGTGCCAGCAGTGAAGCAACTACAGGGGGAAGAGGGGCCAACGTCCTGACTTTC. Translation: CASSEATTGGRGANVLTF.

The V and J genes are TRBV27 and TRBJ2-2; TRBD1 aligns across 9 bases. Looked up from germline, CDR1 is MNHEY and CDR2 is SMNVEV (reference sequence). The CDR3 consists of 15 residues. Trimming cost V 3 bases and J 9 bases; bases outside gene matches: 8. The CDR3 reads CASSFPGTGFRELFF. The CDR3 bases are TGTGCCAGCAGTTTTCCGGGGACAGGGTTCAGGGAGCTGTTTTTT.

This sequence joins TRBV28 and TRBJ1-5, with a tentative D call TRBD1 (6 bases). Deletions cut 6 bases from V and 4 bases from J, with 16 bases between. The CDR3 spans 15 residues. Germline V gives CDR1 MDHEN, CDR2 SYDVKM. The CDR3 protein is CASRGAVSGNQPQHF. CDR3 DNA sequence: TGTGCCAGCAGGGGGGCGGTCTCGGGTAATCAGCCCCAGCATTTT.

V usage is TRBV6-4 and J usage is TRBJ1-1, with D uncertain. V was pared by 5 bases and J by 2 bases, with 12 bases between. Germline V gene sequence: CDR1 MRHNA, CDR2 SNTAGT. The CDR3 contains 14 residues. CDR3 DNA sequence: TGTGCCAGCAGTTCTAAGCTTTTTAACACTGAAGCTTTCTTT. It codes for CASSSKLFNTEAFF.

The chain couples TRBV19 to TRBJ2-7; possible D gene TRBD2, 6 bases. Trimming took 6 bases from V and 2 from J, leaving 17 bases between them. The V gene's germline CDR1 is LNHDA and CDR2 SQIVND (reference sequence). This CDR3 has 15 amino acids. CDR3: CASSTPGDGTYEQYF. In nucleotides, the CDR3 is TGTGCCAGTAGCACCCCGGGGGACGGTACCTACGAGCAGTACTTC.

The CDR3 region is CASSLAGGQVADEQYF. Here the CDR3 DNA reads TGCGCCAGCAGCTTGGCCGGGGGACAGGTGGCAGACGAGCAGTACTTC. The rearrangement uses TRBV5-1 and TRBJ2-7; 8 nucleotides line up with TRBD1. V gave up 0 bases and J gave up 5 bases; unmatched junction bases: 10. Germline loops: CDR1 SGHRS, CDR2 YFSETQ. This CDR3 contains 16 residues. Based on the CDR3 plus reference TRBV5-1 and TRBJ2-7, the full variable domain is KAGVTQTPRYLIKTRGQQVTLSCSPISGHRSVSWYQQTPGQGLQFLFEYFSETQRNKGNFPGRFSGRQFSNSRSEMNVSTLELGDSALYLCASSLAGGQVADEQYFGPGTRLTVT.

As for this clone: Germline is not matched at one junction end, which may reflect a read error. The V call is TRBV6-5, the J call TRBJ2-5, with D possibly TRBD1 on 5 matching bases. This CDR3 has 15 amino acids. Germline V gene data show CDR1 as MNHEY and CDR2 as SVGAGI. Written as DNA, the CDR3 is TGTGCCAGCGGTTACAAGGGGTCTTGGATGGAGACCCAGTACTTC. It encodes CASGYKGSWMETQYF.

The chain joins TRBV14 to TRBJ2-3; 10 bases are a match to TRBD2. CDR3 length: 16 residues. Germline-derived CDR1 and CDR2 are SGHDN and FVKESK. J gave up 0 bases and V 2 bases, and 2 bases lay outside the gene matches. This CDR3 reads CASSQRLAGSTDTQYF. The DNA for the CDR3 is TGTGCCAGCAGCCAACGACTAGCGGGCAGCACAGATACGCAGTATTTT.

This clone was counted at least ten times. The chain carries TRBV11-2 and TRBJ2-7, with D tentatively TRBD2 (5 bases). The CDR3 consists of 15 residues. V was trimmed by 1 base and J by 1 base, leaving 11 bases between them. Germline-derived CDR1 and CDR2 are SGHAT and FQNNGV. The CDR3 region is CASSLVRAASYEQYF. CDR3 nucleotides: TGTGCCAGCAGCTTAGTGAGGGCAGCTTCCTACGAGCAGTACTTC.

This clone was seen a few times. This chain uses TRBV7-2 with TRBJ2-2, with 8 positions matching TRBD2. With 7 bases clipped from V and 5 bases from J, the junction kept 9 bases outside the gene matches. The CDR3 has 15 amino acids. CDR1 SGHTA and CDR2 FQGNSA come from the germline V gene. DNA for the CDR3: TGTGCCAGCACTCCCCAAGCGGGGGCTACCGGGGAGCTGTTTTTT. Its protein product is CASTPQAGATGELFF.

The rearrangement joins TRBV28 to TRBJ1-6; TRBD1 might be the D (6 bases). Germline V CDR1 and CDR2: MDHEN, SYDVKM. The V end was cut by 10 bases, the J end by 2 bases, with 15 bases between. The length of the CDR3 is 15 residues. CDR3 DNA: TGTGCCACCACCTTAGGGGGACCCTATAATTCACCCCTCCACTTT. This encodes CATTLGGPYNSPLHF.

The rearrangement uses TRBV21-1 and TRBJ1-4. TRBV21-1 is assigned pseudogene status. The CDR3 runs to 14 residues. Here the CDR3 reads CASQTGTKNEKLFF. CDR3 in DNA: TGTGCCAGCCAGACCGGGACTAAAAATGAAAAACTGTTTTTT.

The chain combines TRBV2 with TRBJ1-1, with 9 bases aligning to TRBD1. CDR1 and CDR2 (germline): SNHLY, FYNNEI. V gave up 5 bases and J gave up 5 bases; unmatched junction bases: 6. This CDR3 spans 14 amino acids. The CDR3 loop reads CASSLGDRVTEAFF. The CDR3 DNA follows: TGTGCCAGCAGTTTAGGGGACAGGGTAACTGAAGCTTTCTTT.

The CDR3 protein is CASSSTDRANEQFF. CDR3 in DNA: TGTGCCAGCAGCTCCACAGACAGGGCGAATGAGCAGTTCTTC. The chain uses TRBV13 and TRBJ2-1; 7 bases match TRBD1. The germline gives CDR1 PRHDT, CDR2 FYEKMQ (reference sequence). V lost 4 bases to trimming and J lost 7 bases; unmatched junction nucleotides: 7. The CDR3 contains 14 residues.